The rows below give T cell receptor beta chains drawn from one sample of a study of radiation and T cells in renal cell carcinoma. Sequencing was performed with immunoSEQ multiplex PCR; in TCRdb, only in-frame clones are kept and a portion is missing. The data hold approximately 94,000 clones, with 70% to 85% observed a single time. Source: blood, taken from a patient whose treatment included radiotherapy and nephrectomy. All receptors come from a man aged 60 to 75 with renal cell carcinoma. The CDR3 runs from the conserved cysteine through the conserved F or W. D genes are given only for firm matches. Clone size is given for some rows only: seen once, a few or many times, or a class if the clone is expanded.

CDR3 DNA | CDR3 protein | D gene | clone size | J gene | V gene
TGTGCCAGCAGTTTTATGTCCACGGGAGGAAACACCATATATTTT | CASSFMSTGGNTIYF | - | few | TRBJ1-3 | TRBV28
TGTGCCAGCATCCGGGACAGAGACTCCTACGAGCAGTACTTC | CASIRDRDSYEQYF | TRBD1 | once | TRBJ2-7 | TRBV2
TGTGCCACCCAACTCGGCCCCCGGGACAGGGGACTACTAGCGAGAGGGACAGATACGCAGTATTTT | CATQLGPRDRGLLARGTDTQYF | TRBD1 | - | TRBJ2-3 | TRBV27
TGTGCCATCAGTGGGGGAGGGCAAGAGACCCAGTACTTC | CAISGGGQETQYF | TRBD2 | - | TRBJ2-5 | TRBV10-3
TGTGCCTGGACAGGGGGACTGACTGAAGCTTTCTTT | CAWTGGLTEAFF | TRBD1 | - | TRBJ1-1 | TRBV30
TGTGCCAGCAGTTTCGAAGAGGGGGCCCTAGGGTATACGCAGTATTTT | CASSFEEGALGYTQYF | TRBD1 | - | TRBJ2-3 | TRBV28
TGTGCCAGCCGACGGGGCAGGAATAGCAATCAGCCCCAGCATTTT | CASRRGRNSNQPQHF | - | few | TRBJ1-5 | TRBV11-2
TGCAGCGGTACCGGGGGCGAGGGAGGCTACACCTTC | CSGTGGEGGYTF | - | - | TRBJ1-2 | TRBV29-1
TGCGCCAGCAGCAGCGGTGGGTTTCGAGAGACCCAGTACTTC | CASSSGGFRETQYF | - | - | TRBJ2-5 | TRBV5-1
TGTGCCAGCAGTTACCAGGGACTAGCGGGAGAGACCCAGTACTTC | CASSYQGLAGETQYF | TRBD2 | few | TRBJ2-5 | TRBV6-5
TGTGCCAGCAACCGGCGCGCGAGCTCCTACGAGCAGTACTTC | CASNRRASSYEQYF | - | - | TRBJ2-7 | TRBV5-6
TGTGCCAGCAGTTACGAGCCCATCACCTACGAGCAGTACTTC | CASSYEPITYEQYF | - | - | TRBJ2-7 | TRBV6-6
TGTGCCAGCAGTTTATGGCGGGAGGGCCGGTTCCCCGATTGGGATACCTACGAGCAGTACTTC | CASSLWREGRFPDWDTYEQYF | TRBD2 | - | TRBJ2-7 | TRBV28
TGTGCCTGGAGTGTAGGGCAGGTGAGCCAAGAGACCCAGTACTTC | CAWSVGQVSQETQYF | - | - | TRBJ2-5 | TRBV30
TGTGCCAGCAGCCGGCAGGAGCGGGAGGCGAATACGCAGTATTTT | CASSRQEREANTQYF | TRBD2 | once | TRBJ2-3 | TRBV7-9
TGTGCCTGGAGTGGGGAGGGACCTGGGGGCGCAGATACGCAGTATTTT | CAWSGEGPGGADTQYF | - | - | TRBJ2-3 | TRBV30
TGTGCCAGTAGTATCCGCTTCAATGAGCAGTTCTTC | CASSIRFNEQFF | - | few | TRBJ2-1 | TRBV19
TGTGCCAGCAGCGCCCCATCGGGACAGGTGAGGACTGAAGCTTTCTTT | CASSAPSGQVRTEAFF | TRBD1 | - | TRBJ1-1 | TRBV7-9
TGTGCCAGCAGCCCCACGGGGAGGACAGATACGCAGTATTTT | CASSPTGRTDTQYF | - | - | TRBJ2-3 | TRBV7-7
TGTGCCAGCAGCCCTCGCCGACAGGGTAACTATGGCTACACCTTC | CASSPRRQGNYGYTF | TRBD1 | - | TRBJ1-2 | TRBV28
TGTGCCAGCAGTGAACTGACAGTCTCCAATCAGCCCCAGCATTTT | CASSELTVSNQPQHF | - | - | TRBJ1-5 | TRBV2
TGCGCCAGCAGCTTGGTTGACAGCACAGATACGCAGTATTTT | CASSLVDSTDTQYF | - | - | TRBJ2-3 | TRBV5-1
TGTGCCAGCAGAAAGGACCCCTCCGGGGCTCAGCCCCAGCATTTT | CASRKDPSGAQPQHF | - | - | TRBJ1-5 | TRBV21-1
TGCAGCGTTGCAGGGGGTCCGAACACCGGGGAGCTGTTTTTT | CSVAGGPNTGELFF | TRBD1 | - | TRBJ2-2 | TRBV29-1
TGCAGCGTTGAGGGGGCGAGGGGGGGCTACGAGCAGTACTTC | CSVEGARGGYEQYF | - | - | TRBJ2-7 | TRBV29-1
TGCGCCAGCAGCACCGGACAGGGGACAGATACGCAGTATTTT | CASSTGQGTDTQYF | TRBD1 | - | TRBJ2-3 | TRBV5-1
TGCGCCAGCAGCTTCACAGAAGAGACCCAGTACTTC | CASSFTEETQYF | - | - | TRBJ2-5 | TRBV5-1
TGTGCCAGCAGCTTAGACATAAACATTCAGTACTTC | CASSLDINIQYF | - | once | TRBJ2-4 | TRBV7-9
TGCGCCAGCAGCCAAGAAGGGGGGGAAGGCTACACCTTC | CASSQEGGEGYTF | - | once | TRBJ1-2 | TRBV4-3
TGTGCCAGCAGTTTGGGCAGGGCTGGGGCCAACGTCCTGACTTTC | CASSLGRAGANVLTF | - | - | TRBJ2-6 | TRBV28
TGTGCCAGCAGTTTATCGAGGAGGGGGCGGCGAGGCACTGAAGCTTTCTTT | CASSLSRRGRRGTEAFF | TRBD1 | - | TRBJ1-1 | TRBV27
TGTGCCAGCAGTGAAGGAACAGGGGTTAGAGAAAAACTGTTTTTT | CASSEGTGVREKLFF | TRBD1 | - | TRBJ1-4 | TRBV6-1
TGTGCCAGCAGCCCCTGGAACGCAGGGTACTACCAAGAGACCCAGTACTTC | CASSPWNAGYYQETQYF | - | - | TRBJ2-5 | TRBV7-8
TGTGCCAGACGGCGGGACGAGCAGTACTTC | CARRRDEQYF | - | - | TRBJ2-7 | TRBV6-4
TGTGCCAGCAGCCCGCCTTTCGGGAGGGGGGCCGATACGCAGTATTTT | CASSPPFGRGADTQYF | TRBD2 | - | TRBJ2-3 | TRBV7-9
TGTGCCTGGAAGGGGGGACAGGGACGGGCCGGGGAGCTGTTTTTT | CAWKGGQGRAGELFF | TRBD1 | - | TRBJ2-2 | TRBV30
TGTGCCAGCAGTTTTGGCAAAAAAGGGGGCAATGAGCAGTTCTTC | CASSFGKKGGNEQFF | - | - | TRBJ2-1 | TRBV27
TGCGCCAGCACGAGGGCTGAATCCTACAATGAGCAGTTCTTC | CASTRAESYNEQFF | - | once | TRBJ2-1 | TRBV5-1
TGTGCCAGCAGTTCTTCTTTGGGACTGGGCGAGCAGTACTTC | CASSSSLGLGEQYF | - | - | TRBJ2-7 | TRBV6-6
TGTGCCAGCAGCTTAGGTGGGACAATTAACAATGAGCAGTTCTTC | CASSLGGTINNEQFF | - | once | TRBJ2-1 | TRBV7-9
TGTGCCAGCAGCCTGAAGGGACAGACCACCGGGGAGCTGTTTTTT | CASSLKGQTTGELFF | TRBD1 | - | TRBJ2-2 | TRBV5-4
TGCGCCAGCAGCCCCCCCCCTAGCGGGAGGCCAAGTGCAGTCTACAATGAGCAGTTCTTC | CASSPPPSGRPSAVYNEQFF | TRBD2 | - | TRBJ2-1 | TRBV5-1
TGCAGCGTGAGACAGGCAAACTCCTACGAGCAGTACTTC | CSVRQANSYEQYF | - | - | TRBJ2-7 | TRBV29-1
TGTGCCAGCTCACCCGGGACAGGGACCACTGAAGCTTTCTTT | CASSPGTGTTEAFF | TRBD1 | - | TRBJ1-1 | TRBV18